Shown below are 12 T cell receptor beta chains from a single sample sequenced in a study of early T cells in non-severe SARS-CoV-2 infection. TCRdb fed the 5' RACE reads into MiXCR, producing one record per CDR3 protein. The profile shows over 85,000 distinct CDR3 sequences, around 14% of them singletons. The sample consisted of whole blood. The receptors originated from an adult who was a healthcare worker with PCR-confirmed SARS-CoV-2 infection or an uninfected control (not recorded which).

This clonotype was detected a few times. CDR3 sequence: CASRASGTPDNEQFF. DNA of the CDR3: TGTGCCAGCAGAGCCTCCGGGACCCCGGACAATGAGCAGTTCTTC. This chain connects TRBV7-3 to TRBJ2-1; D assignment may be TRBD1 or TRBD2 (5 bases each). Trimming shortened V by 6 bases and J by 5 bases, and 17 bases separated the two germline ends. CDR1 is SGHTA, CDR2 FQGTGA, per germline. This CDR3 spans 15 amino acids.

This clonotype came up a few times. The chain uses TRBV28 and TRBJ1-4; D unresolved. Trimming left V 2 bases short and J 7 bases short, with 14 bases between. The CDR3 length is 15 residues. CDR1 MDHEN and CDR2 SYDVKM come from the germline V gene. The CDR3 DNA is TGTGCCAGCAGTTTACCAGGCGGCTGGGGTGAAAAACTGTTTTTT. As protein: CASSLPGGWGEKLFF.

This rearrangement joins TRBV27 to TRBJ2-1; 8 bases match TRBD2. Germline lookup yields CDR1 MNHEY and CDR2 SMNVEV (reference sequence). The CDR3 length is 19 residues. Trimming took 0 bases from V and 0 from J; bases not matched to a gene: 10. The chain's CDR3 is CASSLSSLAGWSSYNEQFF. The DNA for the CDR3 is TGTGCCAGCAGTTTATCTTCCCTAGCGGGTTGGAGCTCCTACAATGAGCAGTTCTTC.

This clonotype appeared many times. The chain couples TRBV16 to TRBJ2-7; D not resolved. V lost 0 bases and J lost 4, with 7 bases in between. The CDR3 loop spans 13 amino acids. Germline-derived CDR1 and CDR2 are KGHSY and FQNENV. CDR3 nucleotides: TGTGCCAGCAGCCAATCTGGGGTTTACGAGCAGTACTTC. It translates to CASSQSGVYEQYF.

This clonotype was counted ten times or more. The chain recombines TRBV12-3 or TRBV12-4 with TRBJ2-5; D gene unclear. The CDR3 runs to 13 residues. V lost 3 bases, J lost 5 bases, and 10 bases lay in between. The CDR3 spells CASSLGGGETQYF. In DNA form, the CDR3 reads TGTGCCAGCAGTTTGGGCGGTGGGGAGACCCAGTACTTC.

This clonotype was detected ten times or more. The genes are TRBV5-1 and TRBJ2-1; 7 nucleotides line up with TRBD1. The CDR3 is made up of 17 amino acids. The trim removed 0 bases at V and 7 bases at J, leaving 13 bases unmatched. Germline loops: CDR1 SGHRS, CDR2 YFSETQ. The CDR3 protein is CASSLARDRARGNEQFF. The DNA of the CDR3 is TGCGCCAGCAGCTTGGCCCGGGACAGAGCCCGGGGAAATGAGCAGTTCTTC.

This clonotype was seen a handful of times. This sequence joins TRBV20-1 and TRBJ1-5, with 8 bases fitting TRBD1. This CDR3 contains 16 residues. V trimming: 5 bases; J trimming: 2 bases; junction bases outside the gene matches: 11. In germline, CDR1 is DFQATT, CDR2 SNEGSKA (reference sequence). CDR3: CSAPDTLQGGNQPQHF. CDR3 bases: TGCAGTGCTCCCGACACCTTACAGGGGGGCAATCAGCCCCAGCATTTT.

This clonotype was seen a few times. The V and J genes are TRBV18 and TRBJ2-6; D call uncertain. Germline V gives CDR1 KGHSH, CDR2 LQKENI. V gave up 3 bases and J gave up 1 base, with 4 bases separating them. The CDR3 length is 14 residues. For the CDR3, the DNA is TGTGCCAGCTCACCTGCGTCTGGGGCCAACGTCCTGACTTTC. Protein: CASSPASGANVLTF.

A note on this clonotype: A much bigger clone sits one base away, suggesting this may be a read error. The chain is built from TRBV7-9 and TRBJ1-2; no reliable D call. V lost 2 bases to trimming and J lost 10 bases, with 8 bases between them. CDR3 size: 11 residues. Germline CDR1 reads SEHNR; CDR2 reads FQNEAQ (reference sequence). The CDR3 DNA reads as TGTGCCAGCAGCTTAAACACCGTCTACACCTTC. Translated: CASSLNTVYTF. The full variable domain, rest sourced from reference TRBV7-9 and TRBJ1-2, is DTGVSQNPRHKITKRGQNVTFRCDPISEHNRLYWYRQTLGQGPEFLTYFQNEAQLEKSRLLSDRFSAERPKGSFSTLEIQRTEQGDSAMYLCASSLNTVYTFGSGTRLTVV.

There are a few counts of this clonotype. The gene calls are TRBV7-8 and TRBJ2-5, with D perhaps given as TRBD1 or TRBD2 (5 bases each). Germline values: CDR1 SGHVS, CDR2 FQNEAQ. The germline V and J ends were trimmed by 1 base and 5 bases, with 23 bases remaining between them. There are 18 residues in the CDR3. DNA of the CDR3: TGTGCCAGCAGCTTAGATGCGGACACCAACTTAGCGATGGAGACCCAGTACTTC. Translation: CASSLDADTNLAMETQYF. The complete variable domain, with remaining parts taken from reference TRBV7-8 and TRBJ2-5, reads GAGVSQSPRYKVAKRGQDVALRCDPISGHVSLFWYQQALGQGPEFLTYFQNEAQLDKSGLPSDRFFAERPEGSVSTLKIQRTQQEDSAVYLCASSLDADTNLAMETQYFGPGTRLLVL.

This clonotype was seen many times. This chain links TRBV7-3 with TRBJ2-5; D possibly corresponds to TRBD2 (5 bases). The CDR3 contains 14 residues. Germline CDR1 and CDR2: SGHTA and FQGTGA. V lost 5 bases and J 0 bases, leaving 10 bases between the germline ends. The CDR3 spells CASSLKLDQETQYF. CDR3 in DNA: TGTGCCAGCAGCCTCAAACTAGACCAAGAGACCCAGTACTTC.

In its sample, this clonotype was seen many times. This chain connects TRBV7-9 to TRBJ1-1, with a possible D match to TRBD1 (6 bases). The CDR3 totals 12 residues. V was shortened by 8 bases and J by 4 bases, with 11 bases between the two germline ends. Per germline, CDR1 SEHNR and CDR2 FQNEAQ (reference sequence). The CDR3 region is CASSRGSTEAFF. CDR3 DNA sequence: TGTGCCAGCTCGAGGGGGAGCACTGAAGCTTTCTTT. Full variable domain (remainder filled in from reference TRBV7-9 and TRBJ1-1): DTGVSQNPRHKITKRGQNVTFRCDPISEHNRLYWYRQTLGQGPEFLTYFQNEAQLEKSRLLSDRFSAERPKGSFSTLEIQRTEQGDSAMYLCASSRGSTEAFFGQGTRLTVV.